The rows below give T cell receptor beta chains drawn from one sample of a study of blood T cell repertoires in COVID-19. Profiled with immunoSEQ multiplex PCR; TCRdb holds only in-frame clones, not every one. The table lists about 200,000 clones, approximately 85% of them singletons. The sample taken for sequencing was PBMCs or T cells enriched from blood (not recorded which). These receptors all come from a man aged 35 to 55 who had recovered from COVID-19. Each CDR3 is given with its conserved first and last residue.

13	TRBV5-1	CASSWGGNNEQFF
14	TRBV7-9	CARQGAPNTGELFF
16	TRBV20-1	CSASERPSSYNSPLHF
15	TRBV5-1	CASSLTGGGNNEQFF
14	TRBV2	CASSFQTGGNGYTF
12	TRBV9	CASSGGGTEAFF
14	TRBV6-1	CASSGAWPRYEQYF
14	TRBV7-2	CASSSLDRKETQYF
15	TRBV30	CAWSLSGLSNQPQHF
15	TRBV11-2	CASSPIRTGNYEQYF
13	TRBV27	CASRRDLAYEQYF
15	TRBV7-6	CASSLAGGSNTEAFF
14	TRBV24-1	CATSGGGSYNEQFF
17	TRBV2	CASSRRTGIPSGSPLHF
14	TRBV7-2	CASSFRGADTEAFF
15	TRBV7-9	CASSLASAGYNGQFF
15	TRBV29-1	CSVEDYGGLRTEAFF
17	TRBV5-8	CASSLDGGQPSQETQYF
13	TRBV6-5	CASSDRVNQPQHF
12	TRBV28	CASSFRPGDYTF
12	TRBV21-1	CASSRGEWEQFF
14	TRBV19	CASSWGTVATEAFF
17	TRBV3-1/TRBV3-2	CASSRVLRTSGYNEQFF
17	TRBV5-4	CASSLGSPRQGKDTQYF
16	TRBV27	CASSTLAGGRVKTQYF
13	TRBV7-6	CASSLDSYTEAFF
15	TRBV5-1	CASSLGGSDTGELFF
14	TRBV6-5	CASNGGRAYNEQFF
15	TRBV5-1	CASSSIVTGARSYTF
14	TRBV30	CAWTQTSSADTQYF
19	TRBV5-6	CASSQLATSGPSSSYEQYF
16	TRBV7-9	CASSLAWPGSYNEQFF
15	TRBV7-8	CASSFSGIYDSPLHF
15	TRBV6-5	CASKGLTGISYEQYF
13	TRBV6-5	CASTSGTGEGYTF